This record looks at one TCR beta chain sequence and its context. These data are taken from a study of cytomegalovirus exposure and HLA in healthy donors. Germline loops: CDR1 LNHNV, CDR2 YYDKDF (reference sequence). The CDR3 has 16 residues. V was pared by 3 bases and J by 5 bases, with 18 bases between. The primer mix had 60 Vbeta and 13 Jbeta primers. The data were produced by immunoSEQ multiplex PCR, yet TCRdb's version contains in-frame clones alone and is incomplete. The sample is made up of under 65,000 clones, and the top ten hold 12% of it. Sequenced sample: PBMCs. The rearrangement uses TRBV15 and TRBJ2-3; D is possibly TRBD2 (6 bases). This clonotype was sampled from a woman aged 25 to 39 in good health and CMV-seropositive. CDR3 coding DNA: TGTGCCACCAGCAGGGCTCCCCGGGGGTTTGGAGATACGCAGTATTTT. Its protein product is CATSRAPRGFGDTQYF.